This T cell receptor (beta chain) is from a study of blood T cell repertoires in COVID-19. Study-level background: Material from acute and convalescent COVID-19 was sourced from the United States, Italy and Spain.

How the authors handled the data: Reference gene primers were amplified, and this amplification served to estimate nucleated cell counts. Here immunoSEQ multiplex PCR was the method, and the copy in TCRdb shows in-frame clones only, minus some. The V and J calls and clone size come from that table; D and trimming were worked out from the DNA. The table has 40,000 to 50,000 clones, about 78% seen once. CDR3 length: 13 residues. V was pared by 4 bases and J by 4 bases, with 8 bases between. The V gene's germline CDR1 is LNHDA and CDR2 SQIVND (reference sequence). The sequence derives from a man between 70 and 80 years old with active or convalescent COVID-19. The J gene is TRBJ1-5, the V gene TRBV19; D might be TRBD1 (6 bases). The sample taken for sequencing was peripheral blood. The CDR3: CASSTQGNQPQHF. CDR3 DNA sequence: TGTGCCAGTAGTACTCAGGGGAATCAGCCCCAGCATTTT.